A selection of T cell receptor beta chains follows, all from one sample in a study of T cells expressing NK-cell markers. Following a re-call of the 5' RACE reads, TCRdb has one entry per CDR3 protein and lacks DNA. Its table lists 500,000 to 600,000 distinct CDR3 sequences. The sequenced material came from blood T cells: a sorted CD56 or NKG2C T cell subset, CD4+ or CD8+ T cells, or bulk PBMC T cells (not recorded which). Every receptor here comes from a man aged 18 to 30 in good health. Each CDR3 is given with its conserved first and last residue.

J gene	V gene	CDR3 protein
TRBJ2-7	TRBV11-2	CASSPPGQHYEQYF
TRBJ2-1	TRBV4-3	CASSREGTSGSWDEQFF
TRBJ2-4	TRBV29-1	CSSREPGNIQYF
TRBJ2-5	TRBV5-1	CASSPQAGVGKETQYF
TRBJ2-3	TRBV7-9	CASSLVQGAGTDTQYF
TRBJ2-1	TRBV24-1	CATSPREHEQFF
TRBJ2-5	TRBV20-1	CSAGSFIGGDQETQYF
TRBJ2-6	TRBV7-9	CASSLLGRLGGANVLTF
TRBJ2-4	TRBV6-1	CASRQIDKNIQYF
TRBJ2-7	TRBV6-6	CASQGRVYEQYF
TRBJ2-2	TRBV29-1	CSVELAKGTGELFF
TRBJ1-1	TRBV14	CASSQDWATGLAFF
TRBJ2-3	TRBV7-6	CASSSLLAGGLGGTQYF
TRBJ2-3	TRBV7-6	CASSLGPTEDTQYF
TRBJ2-1	TRBV18	CASQGTSEVNEQFF
TRBJ2-5	TRBV28	CASSLGSGIGETQYF
TRBJ2-1	TRBV20-1	CSASVQGAFYNEQFF
TRBJ1-3	TRBV7-8	CASSDGQGGTIYF
TRBJ1-6	TRBV10-3	CANGQDDSPLHF
TRBJ2-1	TRBV5-6	CASSFDGRGWDEQFF
TRBJ2-2	TRBV3-1	CASSQETDPIGGELFF
TRBJ1-5	TRBV6-6	CASSSTERSQHF
TRBJ2-5	TRBV28	CASSSSGVGVRETQYF
TRBJ1-1	TRBV15	CATRLSRVTEAFF
TRBJ2-5	TRBV5-1	CASSLAGEKETQYF
TRBJ1-1	TRBV6-5	CASSLLTGGRTTEAFF
TRBJ2-7	TRBV12-3/TRBV12-4	CASTLEGETREQYF
TRBJ2-1	TRBV7-2	CASTTTSAKYNEQFF
TRBJ1-1	TRBV24-1	CATIPTGVNTEAFF
TRBJ1-2	TRBV5-1	CASSLGPTQGWDGYTF
TRBJ2-5	TRBV20-1	CSARLAGLETQYF
TRBJ1-5	TRBV11-2	CASSPGPFSNQPQHF
TRBJ2-5	TRBV5-1	CASSRRPGYQETQYF
TRBJ2-5	TRBV29-1	CSVGTTLASQETQYF
TRBJ2-1	TRBV7-2	CASSALGANEQFF
TRBJ2-3	TRBV6-6	CASSPGRTDTQYF
TRBJ2-3	TRBV4-1	CASSQGLSESTDTQYF
TRBJ2-7	TRBV6-2/TRBV6-3	CASSYSVRAGEDTYEQYF
TRBJ2-1	TRBV6-1	CASASPGGFNEQFF
TRBJ2-5	TRBV20-1	CSADGTSGTETQYF
TRBJ1-1	TRBV7-3	CASSFGPVNTEAFF